The 22 T cell receptor beta chains given below trace back to one sample, sequenced in a study of T cells after yellow fever vaccination. TCRdb ran MiXCR on the 5' RACE reads and lists one entry per CDR3 protein. This sample has under 700,000 distinct CDR3 sequences; around a sixth occur once, and the top ten carry roughly 17%. This specimen was PBMCs, taken 5 to 6 days after the first yellow fever vaccination. The receptors were gathered from a young man who received the YFV17D yellow fever vaccine.

This clonotype was seen a few times. The V gene is TRBV20-1, the J gene TRBJ2-5, with 11 bases lining up with TRBD2. Germline lookup yields CDR1 DFQATT and CDR2 SNEGSKA (reference sequence). V dropped 3 bases and J dropped 8; count of bases not matched to a gene: 11. There are 15 residues in the CDR3. This CDR3 is CSASLGLAGLSTQYF. As DNA, the CDR3 is TGCAGTGCTAGCCTCGGACTAGCGGGCCTAAGTACCCAGTACTTC.

The rearrangement joins TRBV5-1 to TRBJ2-5; 12 nucleotides align to TRBD1. The germline gives CDR1 SGHRS, CDR2 YFSETQ. J was trimmed by 3 bases and V by 3 bases; bases with no gene match: 3. This CDR3 spans 15 amino acids. The CDR3 DNA reads as TGCGCCAGCAGCTGGGGACAGGGGGCCGAAGAGACCCAGTACTTC. Protein sequence: CASSWGQGAEETQYF. The variable domain in full, completed from reference TRBV5-1 and TRBJ2-5, reads KAGVTQTPRYLIKTRGQQVTLSCSPISGHRSVSWYQQTPGQGLQFLFEYFSETQRNKGNFPGRFSGRQFSNSRSEMNVSTLELGDSALYLCASSWGQGAEETQYFGPGTRLLVL.

The rearrangement joins TRBV5-1 to TRBJ2-3; 12 bases fit TRBD2. Germline values: CDR1 SGHRS, CDR2 YFSETQ. V lost 3 bases and J lost 0; bases outside the gene matches: 5. CDR3 length: 17 residues. The CDR3: CASSSGLAGSSTDTQYF. Written as DNA, the CDR3 is TGCGCCAGCAGCTCGGGACTAGCGGGCTCTAGCACAGATACGCAGTATTTT.

The chain combines TRBV19 with TRBJ1-5; D ambiguous. Germline loops: CDR1 LNHDA, CDR2 SQIVND (reference sequence). This CDR3 region has 14 residues. V was trimmed by 5 bases and J by 2 bases, leaving 10 bases between them. CDR3: CASSEARGNQPQHF. The DNA of the CDR3 is TGTGCCAGTAGTGAGGCGAGGGGCAATCAGCCCCAGCATTTT.

This clonotype has more than one count but fewer than ten. The chain couples TRBV5-1 to TRBJ2-2, with TRBD1 identical over 8 bases. From germline, CDR1 is SGHRS and CDR2 YFSETQ. This CDR3 comprises 15 residues. V lost 2 bases and J lost 7; bases outside the gene matches: 7. CDR3 in DNA: TGCGCCAGCAGCTTATCCCCAGGGGGCGACGGGGAGCTGTTTTTT. Translation gives CASSLSPGGDGELFF.

This CDR3 is CASSLNVQPQHF. For the CDR3, the DNA is TGTGCCAGCAGTCTCAACGTACAGCCCCAGCATTTT. The rearrangement links TRBV12-3 or TRBV12-4 to TRBJ1-5, with D uncertain. The CDR3 has 12 residues. Between the trimmed V and J ends, which lost 5 bases and 7 bases, there was a span of 9 bases.

This clonotype was observed a few times. The chain employs TRBV20-1 and TRBJ1-2; D is unclear. Germline values: CDR1 DFQATT, CDR2 SNEGSKA (reference sequence). The CDR3 runs 13 residues. Trimming stripped 4 bases from V and 4 bases from J, with 13 bases between. CDR3 bases: TGCAGTGCTAAAGACCCCCGGGGCTATGGCTACACCTTC. Translation gives CSAKDPRGYGYTF.

The chain recombines TRBV27 with TRBJ2-5; D possibly matches TRBD1 or TRBD2 (6 bases each). V was cut by 2 bases and J by 1 base, with 14 bases left in between. This CDR3 is built from 16 residues. Per the germline V gene, CDR1 is MNHEY and CDR2 is SMNVEV (reference sequence). Here the CDR3 reads CASSLVGRGGQETQYF. The CDR3 DNA reads TGTGCCAGCAGTTTAGTGGGCAGGGGAGGCCAAGAGACCCAGTACTTC.

The J gene is TRBJ2-7, the V gene TRBV4-1; D gene uncertain. The CDR3 spans 16 residues. With 4 bases removed from V and 0 bases from J, the gap between germline ends came to 16 bases. The V gene's germline CDR1 is MGHRA and CDR2 YSYEKL. CDR3 DNA: TGCGCCAGCAGCCCACAATTGCAAATGAGCTCCTACGAGCAGTACGTC. Its protein is CASSPQLQMSSYEQYV.

This clonotype appeared a few times. The chain has TRBV7-2 and TRBJ1-5; 8 positions agree with TRBD1. The CDR3 sequence is 16 residues long. Germline trimming cut 1 base from V and 1 base from J; bases unmatched to any gene: 3. Per the germline V gene, CDR1 is SGHTA and CDR2 is FQGNSA. The CDR3 spells CASSLEQGGSNQPQHF. In DNA form, the CDR3 reads TGTGCCAGCAGCTTAGAACAGGGGGGCAGCAATCAGCCCCAGCATTTT.

The J gene is TRBJ2-2, the V gene TRBV9; D gene uncertain. The ends were cut back, 4 bases at V and 1 base at J, with 14 bases in the middle. CDR3 length equals 16 residues. Germline CDR1 is SGDLS and CDR2 is YYNGEE. The CDR3 reads CASSPEVAGNTGELFF. The CDR3 nucleotides read TGTGCCAGCAGCCCAGAGGTAGCTGGGAACACCGGGGAGCTGTTTTTT. The full variable domain, rest sourced from reference TRBV9 and TRBJ2-2, is DSGVTQTPKHLITATGQRVTLRCSPRSGDLSVYWYQQSLDQGLQFLIQYYNGEERAKGNILERFSAQQFPDLHSELNLSSLELGDSALYFCASSPEVAGNTGELFFGEGSRLTVL.

The chain couples TRBV18 to TRBJ2-3, with D possibly TRBD1 on 6 matching bases. Germline V gene lookup returns CDR1 KGHSH and CDR2 LQKENI. The CDR3 spans 15 residues. Trimming removed 4 bases from V and 4 bases from J, with 15 bases in between. The CDR3 sequence: CASSLMKGVPDTQYF. The CDR3 DNA reads TGTGCCAGCTCACTGATGAAGGGGGTCCCAGATACGCAGTATTTT.

This clonotype was counted between two and nine times. This chain uses TRBV12-3 or TRBV12-4 with TRBJ2-7; TRBD1 matches 7 bases. The CDR3 contains 14 residues. With V trimmed by 3 bases and J by 7 bases, 9 bases remained unmatched. The CDR3 here is CASSFTGEKGEQYV. CDR3 DNA: TGTGCCAGCAGTTTTACAGGGGAGAAGGGGGAGCAGTACGTC.

This sequence joins TRBV28 and TRBJ1-1; the match to TRBD1 covers 7 bases. This CDR3 is built from 15 residues. Germline-derived CDR1 and CDR2 are MDHEN and SYDVKM. The V gene end was trimmed by 6 bases and the J gene end by 5 bases; junction bases not matched to a gene: 12. The CDR3 loop reads CASRPDDREGTEAFF. DNA for the CDR3: TGTGCCAGCAGGCCTGATGACAGGGAGGGGACTGAAGCTTTCTTT.

The chain couples TRBV11-2 to TRBJ2-1, with D maybe TRBD2 (5 bases). The V end lost 5 bases, the J end lost 0 bases, and 14 bases lay between the germline ends. CDR1 and CDR2 (germline): SGHAT, FQNNGV. The CDR3 loop spans 16 amino acids. CDR3 coding DNA: TGTGCCAGCAGCCTACGTCCGGGGAGCTCCTACAATGAGCAGTTCTTC. It is translated as CASSLRPGSSYNEQFF.

This clonotype was found a few times. The CDR3 DNA reads as TGTGCCAGCAGTTGGGGACAGACCCTGAGCACTGAAGCTTTCTTT. It specifies CASSWGQTLSTEAFF. The rearrangement joins TRBV6-5 to TRBJ1-1; 7 bases are shared with TRBD1. The junction had 9 bases not matched to a gene; V was cut back by 4 bases and J by 4 bases. The CDR3 sequence is 15 residues long. Germline V gives CDR1 MNHEY, CDR2 SVGAGI.

The table lists this clonotype with a few counts. The rearrangement joins TRBV12-3 or TRBV12-4 to TRBJ2-1; 9 bases agree with TRBD1. The V gene end was trimmed by 7 bases and the J gene end by 9 bases; junction bases not matched to a gene: 7. The CDR3 runs 13 residues. CDR3 nucleotides: TGTGCCAGCACCTTCGGGACAGGGACTGAGCAGTTCTTC. Translating gives CASTFGTGTEQFF.

This clonotype has only a few counts. J is TRBJ2-2 and V is TRBV10-3; D is ambiguous. With 9 bases removed from V and 1 base from J, the gap between germline ends came to 6 bases. Per the germline V gene, CDR1 is ENHRY and CDR2 is SYGVKD. This CDR3 is built from 12 residues. The CDR3 bases are TGTGCCATTCGTCTGAACACCGGGGAGCTGTTTTTT. Translating gives CAIRLNTGELFF.

The table lists this clonotype with a few counts. The V call is TRBV20-1, the J call TRBJ2-3; D perhaps matches TRBD2 (6 bases). V was shortened by 2 bases and J by 2 bases, with 17 bases between the two germline ends. Looked up from germline, CDR1 is DFQATT and CDR2 is SNEGSKA (reference sequence). This CDR3 contains 16 residues. In nucleotides, the CDR3 is TGCAGTGCTAGACACCGGGGGAGCCTGCTCACAGATACGCAGTATTTT. The encoded protein is CSARHRGSLLTDTQYF.

This clonotype was detected ten times or more. One junction end does not reproduce the germline sequence, and a read error may be involved. The chain joins TRBV27 to TRBJ2-5; D might be TRBD1 (5 bases). Germline CDR1 MNHEY, CDR2 SMNVEV (reference sequence). The CDR3 length is 13 residues. CDR3 in amino acids: CASSPTIGVLRYF. Here the CDR3 DNA reads TGTGCCAGCAGCCCGACGATAGGGGTCCTTCGTTATTTC.

V and J are TRBV6-1 and TRBJ1-5; D is undetermined. The CDR3 covers 15 residues. From germline, CDR1 is MNHNS and CDR2 SASEGT. Trimming removed 6 bases at V and 1 base at J, with 13 bases between. The CDR3 is CASSRLGRSNQPQHF. Written as DNA, the CDR3 is TGTGCCAGCAGCCGGTTGGGGAGGAGCAATCAGCCCCAGCATTTT.

This clonotype was picked up a small number of times. This sequence joins TRBV4-3 and TRBJ2-2, with 7 positions matching TRBD2. The CDR3 extends over 15 amino acids. Germline lookup yields CDR1 LGHNA and CDR2 YSLEER. V lost 8 bases to trimming and J lost 2 bases; unmatched junction nucleotides: 8. CDR3: CASRGSSGNTGELFF. In DNA, the CDR3 is TGCGCCAGCCGGGGGTCTAGCGGAAACACCGGGGAGCTGTTTTTT.